This is a list of T cell receptor beta chains from one sample in a study of cytomegalovirus exposure and HLA in healthy donors. TCRdb's table, derived via immunoSEQ multiplex PCR, lists solely in-frame clones and lacks some. The table has just over 80,000 clones, roughly 79% seen once. The specimen was PBMCs. The receptors come from a man aged 18 to 29 in good health and CMV-seropositive. The CDR3 runs from the conserved cysteine through the conserved F or W. A D gene is named only where the DNA matches it firmly. Size is omitted from some rows. Given values are once, few, many or a class for expanded clones.

CDR3 DNA: TGTGCCAGCAGAAAGCGGGAGGGCAACATTCAGTACTTC
CDR3 protein: CASRKREGNIQYF
J gene: TRBJ2-4
D gene: TRBD2
V gene: TRBV6-5
CDR3 length: 13
clone size: .

CDR3 DNA: TGTGCCAGCAGTAGGGAGGGGGTAAACACTGAAGCTTTCTTT
CDR3 protein: CASSREGVNTEAFF
J gene: TRBJ1-1
D gene: .
V gene: TRBV2
CDR3 length: 14
clone size: few

CDR3 DNA: TGTGCCAGCAGCCTAGCGGGAGGTGCCTACGAGCAGTACTTC
CDR3 protein: CASSLAGGAYEQYF
J gene: TRBJ2-7
D gene: TRBD2
V gene: TRBV6-5
CDR3 length: 14
clone size: .

CDR3 DNA: TGTGCCAGCTCACCCGGGATTTGGCGAGAGACCCAGTACTTC
CDR3 protein: CASSPGIWRETQYF
J gene: TRBJ2-5
D gene: .
V gene: TRBV18
CDR3 length: 14
clone size: few

CDR3 DNA: TGTGCCAGCGGAGGACTCGGACAGGACTACAATGAGCAGTTCTTC
CDR3 protein: CASGGLGQDYNEQFF
J gene: TRBJ2-1
D gene: TRBD1
V gene: TRBV6-5
CDR3 length: 15
clone size: .

CDR3 DNA: TGTGCCAGCAGCGGGAACAGGGGTCGGCAGTACTTC
CDR3 protein: CASSGNRGRQYF
J gene: TRBJ2-7
D gene: TRBD1
V gene: TRBV6-1
CDR3 length: 12
clone size: .

CDR3 DNA: TGTGCCAGCAGCAAAGACCGACTAGCGGGAGGCGGAGATACGCAGTATTTT
CDR3 protein: CASSKDRLAGGGDTQYF
J gene: TRBJ2-3
D gene: .
V gene: TRBV21-1
CDR3 length: 17
clone size: .

CDR3 DNA: TGTGCCAGCAGTTACCCTAGCGGGAGTTGGTACAATGAGCAGTTCTTC
CDR3 protein: CASSYPSGSWYNEQFF
J gene: TRBJ2-1
D gene: TRBD2
V gene: TRBV28
CDR3 length: 16
clone size: .

CDR3 DNA: TGTGCCAGACCAGGGGAAAGGACTAATGAAAAACTGTTTTTT
CDR3 protein: CARPGERTNEKLFF
J gene: TRBJ1-4
D gene: .
V gene: TRBV6-5
CDR3 length: 14
clone size: few

CDR3 DNA: TGTGCCACGGGGGGGTTCCAAGAGACCCAGTACTTC
CDR3 protein: CATGGFQETQYF
J gene: TRBJ2-5
D gene: TRBD2
V gene: TRBV6-1
CDR3 length: 12
clone size: .

CDR3 DNA: TGCGCCAGCAGTCCACAGGGTCTCGTGACTGAAGCTTTCTTT
CDR3 protein: CASSPQGLVTEAFF
J gene: TRBJ1-1
D gene: .
V gene: TRBV5-1
CDR3 length: 14
clone size: .

CDR3 DNA: TGTGCCAGCAGCGGGACAGGGCCCGGAAACACCATATATTTT
CDR3 protein: CASSGTGPGNTIYF
J gene: TRBJ1-3
D gene: TRBD1
V gene: TRBV9
CDR3 length: 14
clone size: .